This TCR beta chain derives from a study of identical twins. Whole-study results and caveats: Out-of-frame alpha sequences common to twins exhibited a surplus of low generation probability.

A universal primer site arose from template switching, and cDNA bore unique molecular identifiers. TCRdb ran MiXCR on the 5' RACE reads and lists one entry per CDR3 protein. The table records roughly 500,000 distinct CDR3 sequences, approximately 22% of them present only once. Trimming left V 8 bases short and J 10 bases short, with 9 bases between. This CDR3 has 10 amino acids. Germline CDR1 and CDR2: MNHNY and SVGAGI (reference sequence). Turning to this clonotype: Its antigen remains unknown.

These data were likewise used in another study, on T cells expressing NK-cell markers.

The material sequenced was CD4+ T cells sorted from blood. The gene calls are TRBV6-6 and TRBJ2-1; D unclear. This sequence was found in a woman younger than 30 in good health. The CDR3 DNA sequence: TGTGCCAGCCTCCTGGGAGAGCAGTTCTTC. Translating it yields CASLLGEQFF.